Below are 7 T cell receptor beta chains sequenced from a single sample in a study of T cells in women clearing cervical HPV infection. Clones were sequenced by immunoSEQ multiplex PCR, and TCRdb holds only the in-frame ones, with some missing. The sample holds about 39,000 clones. Sequenced input: blood buffy coat. The receptor set was obtained from a woman between 18 and 70 years old with a cervical HPV16 infection that either progressed to CIN3+ or cleared (not recorded which).

As for this clone: The CDR3 is cut off 3 residues early in the read; its end comes from the germline J gene. V usage is TRBV20-1 and J usage is TRBJ2-5, with TRBD2 as a possible D gene (7 bases). Trimming stripped 3 bases from V and 4 bases from J, with 12 bases between. The CDR3 sequence is 13 residues long. Germline CDR1 and CDR2: DFQATT and SNEGSKA (reference sequence). The DNA read from the CDR3 is TGCAGTGCTAGGCGAAGGGGGGGAGAGACC. This gives the protein CSARRRGGET. The complete CDR3 protein is CSARRRGGETQYF.

With regard to this clone: Read sequence stops 3 residues before the CDR3 end, and the germline J gene provides the missing end. The rearrangement uses TRBV20-1 and TRBJ2-7, with 9 bases fitting TRBD1. V lost 1 base, J lost 4 bases, and 2 bases stayed unmatched. The CDR3 contains 13 residues. Per the germline V gene, CDR1 is DFQATT and CDR2 is SNEGSKA (reference sequence). The CDR3 sequence is CSARGTGDYEQYF. The sequenced CDR3 bases are TGCAGTGCTAGAGGGACAGGGGATTACGAG.

Concerning this clone itself: The observed sequence ends 3 residues before the CDR3 terminus, with the missing tail filled in from the germline J gene. The gene calls are TRBV29-1 and TRBJ2-7; TRBD1 matches at 7 bases. Trimming removed 6 bases from V and 3 bases from J; junction bases left unmatched: 5. There are 12 residues in the CDR3. Germline assignment: CDR1 SQVTM and CDR2 ANQGSEA. Partial CDR3 DNA: TGCAGCGTCCGACAGGGTAGCTACGAG. Its protein is CSVRQGSYE. The full CDR3 sequence reads CSVRQGSYEQYF.

In the case of this clone: The CDR3 end is not reached by the read, which stops 3 residues before it; the germline J gene fills it in. The J gene is TRBJ2-5, the V gene TRBV6-2 or TRBV6-3, with D unclear. Germline V CDR1 and CDR2: MNHEY, SVGEGT. The ends were cut back, 2 bases at V and 2 bases at J, with 6 bases in the middle. The CDR3 length is 13 residues. CDR3 DNA, as far as it was read: TGTGCCAGCAGTTACGGGCCACAAGAGACC. It translates to CASSYGPQET. The whole CDR3 protein reads CASSYGPQETQYF.

Concerning this clone: The read ends 3 residues early relative to the CDR3; the germline J gene fills the gap. This chain joins TRBV6-4 and TRBJ2-1; possible D gene TRBD1, 5 bases. V was cut by 0 bases and J by 7 bases, with 10 bases left in between. Looked up from germline, CDR1 is MRHNA and CDR2 is SNTAGT. CDR3 length equals 14 residues. CDR3 DNA (partial): TGTGCCAGCAGTGACTCTGGCAGGGTTAATGAG. It codes for CASSDSGRVNE. Given in full, the CDR3 is CASSDSGRVNEQFF.

As concerns this clone: The sequenced fragment ends 3 residues before the CDR3 boundary, so the rest is inferred from the germline J gene. The V gene is TRBV12-5, the J gene TRBJ2-3; 8 bases are shared with TRBD2. The CDR3 has 15 residues. Germline CDR1 LGHNT, CDR2 FRNRAP. Germline trimming cut 4 bases from V and 1 base from J; bases unmatched to any gene: 4. CDR3 region: CASGSGGAGTDTQYF. Partial CDR3 DNA: TGTGCTAGTGGTTCCGGGGGGGCAGGCACAGATACG.

The CDR3 is CSARSGAGISGANVLTF. The sequenced part of the CDR3 DNA is TGCAGTGCTAGGAGTGGAGCGGGCATCTCTGGGGCCAACGTC. The chain employs TRBV20-1 and TRBJ2-6; D is possibly TRBD2 (6 bases). The CDR3 end lies 3 residues beyond the end of the read and is filled in from the germline J gene. The V and J ends lost 3 bases and 0 bases respectively, with 15 bases between them. The CDR3 has 17 amino acids. The V gene's germline CDR1 is DFQATT and CDR2 SNEGSKA (reference sequence).